This T cell receptor (beta chain) was documented in a study of cytomegalovirus exposure and HLA in healthy donors. After removal of 7 bases from V and 5 bases from J, the junction contained 14 bases not matched to a gene. CDR3 size: 16 residues. Germline CDR1 SNHLY, CDR2 FYNNEI. Primers: 60 Vbeta forward and 13 Jbeta reverse. TCRdb's table, derived via immunoSEQ multiplex PCR, lists solely in-frame clones and lacks some. The data contain roughly 190,000 clones, around 76% of them singletons. The chain couples TRBV2 to TRBJ2-7, with 10 bases aligning to TRBD1. Sample: PBMCs. This TCR was recovered from a woman in her 30s in good health and CMV-seropositive. CDR3 sequence: CASKQTGGFLIHEQYF. The CDR3 DNA is TGTGCCAGCAAGCAGACAGGGGGCTTTCTGATCCACGAGCAGTACTTC.